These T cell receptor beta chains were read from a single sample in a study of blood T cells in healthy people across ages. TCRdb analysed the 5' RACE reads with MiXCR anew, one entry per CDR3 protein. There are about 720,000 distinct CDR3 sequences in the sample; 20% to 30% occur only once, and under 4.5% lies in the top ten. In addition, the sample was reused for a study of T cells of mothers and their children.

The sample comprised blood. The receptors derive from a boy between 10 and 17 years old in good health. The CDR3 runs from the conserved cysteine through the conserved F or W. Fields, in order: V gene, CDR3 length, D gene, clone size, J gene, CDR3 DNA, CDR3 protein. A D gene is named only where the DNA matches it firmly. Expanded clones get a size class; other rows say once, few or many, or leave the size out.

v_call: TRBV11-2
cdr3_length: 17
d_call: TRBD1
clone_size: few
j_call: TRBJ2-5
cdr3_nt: TGTGCCAGCAGCATCGACTTAATTTGGACAGGGAGAGAGACCCAGTACTTC
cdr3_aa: CASSIDLIWTGRETQYF

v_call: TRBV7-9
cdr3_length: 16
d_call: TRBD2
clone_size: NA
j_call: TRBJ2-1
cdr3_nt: TGTGCCAGCAGCTTCCTGCGGGAGGGCCAATGGAATGAGCAGTTCTTC
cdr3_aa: CASSFLREGQWNEQFF

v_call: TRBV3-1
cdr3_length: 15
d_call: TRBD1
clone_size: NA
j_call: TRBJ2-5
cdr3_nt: TGTGCCAGCAACGACCCGACAGGGGGCTTGAAGACCCAGTACTTC
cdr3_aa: CASNDPTGGLKTQYF

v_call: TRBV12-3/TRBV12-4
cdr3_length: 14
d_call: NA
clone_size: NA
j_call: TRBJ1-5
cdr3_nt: TGTGCCAGCAGTGCAGGGGCTCCCAATCAGCCCCAGCATTTT
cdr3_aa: CASSAGAPNQPQHF

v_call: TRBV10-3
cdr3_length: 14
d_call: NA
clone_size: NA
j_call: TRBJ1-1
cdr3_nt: TGTGCCATCAGTGAGTCGGAGGGGACTACTGAAGCTTTCTTT
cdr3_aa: CAISESEGTTEAFF

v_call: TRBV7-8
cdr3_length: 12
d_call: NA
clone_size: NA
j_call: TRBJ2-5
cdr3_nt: TGTGCCAGCAGCACCCCGGGACAAAGGAAGTTCTTC
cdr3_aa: CASSTPGQRKFF

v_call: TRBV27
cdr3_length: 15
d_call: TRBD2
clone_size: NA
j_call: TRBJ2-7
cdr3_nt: TGTGCCAGCAGGCCTCAAGCGGGGACCCCCTACGAGCAGTACTTC
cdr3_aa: CASRPQAGTPYEQYF

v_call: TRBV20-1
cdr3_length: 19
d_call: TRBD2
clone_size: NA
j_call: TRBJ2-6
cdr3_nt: TGCAGTGCGCCCCCTGGGAGTCTAGCGGGAGATGCTGGGGCCAACGTCCTGACTTTC
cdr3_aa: CSAPPGSLAGDAGANVLTF

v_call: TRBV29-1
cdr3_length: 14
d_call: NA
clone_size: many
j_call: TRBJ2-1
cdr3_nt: TGCAGCGTTGATAAGACTAGCTCCTACAATGAGCAGTTCTTC
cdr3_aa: CSVDKTSSYNEQFF

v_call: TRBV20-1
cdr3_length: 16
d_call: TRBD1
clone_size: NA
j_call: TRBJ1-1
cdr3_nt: TGCAGTGCTAGCCGACCGATGGTCAGGGGGCCGACTGAAGCTTTCTTT
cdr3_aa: CSASRPMVRGPTEAFF

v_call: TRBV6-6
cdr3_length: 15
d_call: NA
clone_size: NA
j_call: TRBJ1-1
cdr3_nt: TGTGCCAGCAGTTACGCATTGGGAATGAACACTGAAGCTTTCTTT
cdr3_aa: CASSYALGMNTEAFF

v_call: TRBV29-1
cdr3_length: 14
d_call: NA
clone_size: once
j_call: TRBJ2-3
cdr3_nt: TGCAGCGTTGAGGGGCAGGACAGAGCAGATACGCAGTATTTT
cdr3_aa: CSVEGQDRADTQYF

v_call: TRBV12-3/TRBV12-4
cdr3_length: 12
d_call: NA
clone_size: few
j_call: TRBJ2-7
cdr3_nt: TGTGCCAGCAGTTTTCAGGAGGACGAGCAGTACTTC
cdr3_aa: CASSFQEDEQYF

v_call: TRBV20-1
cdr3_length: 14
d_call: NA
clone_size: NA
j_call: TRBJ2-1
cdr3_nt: TGCAGTGCTGATACTAGCAGGGATTTCGATGAGCAGTTCTTC
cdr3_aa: CSADTSRDFDEQFF

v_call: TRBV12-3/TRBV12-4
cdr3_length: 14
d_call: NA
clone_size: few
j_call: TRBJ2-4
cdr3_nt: TGTGCCAGCAGTCGGGACACCCAAAAAAACATTCAGTACTTC
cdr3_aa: CASSRDTQKNIQYF

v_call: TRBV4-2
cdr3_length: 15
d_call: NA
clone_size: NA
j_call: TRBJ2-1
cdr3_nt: TGTGCCAGCTCTTTGATGGAGGATTCCTACAATGAGCAGTTCTTC
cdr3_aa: CASSLMEDSYNEQFF

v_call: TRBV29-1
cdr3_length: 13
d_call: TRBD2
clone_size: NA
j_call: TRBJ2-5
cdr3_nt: TGCAGCGTTGACAGCGGGAGGTATAATGAGCAGCTCTTC
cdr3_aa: CSVDSGRYNEQLF

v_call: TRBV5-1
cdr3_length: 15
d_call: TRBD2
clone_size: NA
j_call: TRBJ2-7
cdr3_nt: TGCGCCAGCAGCTTGGTTGGCAGGGAGGGTTACGAGCAGTACTTC
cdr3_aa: CASSLVGREGYEQYF

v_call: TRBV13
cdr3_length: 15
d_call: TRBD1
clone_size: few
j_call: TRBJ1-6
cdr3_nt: TGTGCCAGCAGCTTCCGGGACAGGCATAATTCACCCCTCCACTTT
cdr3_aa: CASSFRDRHNSPLHF

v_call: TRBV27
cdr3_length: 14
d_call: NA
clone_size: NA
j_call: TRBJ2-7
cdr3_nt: TGTGCCAGCAGTTCGTACAGGGTAGTCTACGAGCAGTACTTC
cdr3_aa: CASSSYRVVYEQYF

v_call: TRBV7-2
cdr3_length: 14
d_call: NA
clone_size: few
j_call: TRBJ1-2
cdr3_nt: TGTGCCAGCAGCTTAGTCGGGACCGAATATGGCTACACCTTC
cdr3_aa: CASSLVGTEYGYTF

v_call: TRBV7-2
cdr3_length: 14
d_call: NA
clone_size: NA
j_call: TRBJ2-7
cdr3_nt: TGTGCCAGCAGCCCCTCGGGGGTGGGGTACGAGCAGTACTTC
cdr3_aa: CASSPSGVGYEQYF

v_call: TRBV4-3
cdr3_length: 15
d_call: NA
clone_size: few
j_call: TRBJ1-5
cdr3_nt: TGCGCCAGCAGCCAAGGTCTCGGGACCTATCAGCCCCAGCATTTT
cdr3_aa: CASSQGLGTYQPQHF

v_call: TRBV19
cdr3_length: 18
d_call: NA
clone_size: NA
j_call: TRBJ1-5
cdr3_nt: TGTGCCAGTAGTATTCTATACCCGGGACTGTTTGGCAATCAGCCCCAGCATTTT
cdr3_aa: CASSILYPGLFGNQPQHF

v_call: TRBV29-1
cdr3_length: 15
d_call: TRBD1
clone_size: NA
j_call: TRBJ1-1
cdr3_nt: TGCAGCGTTCGGCAGGGGGCTGTTTGGAACACTGAAGCTTTCTTT
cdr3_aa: CSVRQGAVWNTEAFF

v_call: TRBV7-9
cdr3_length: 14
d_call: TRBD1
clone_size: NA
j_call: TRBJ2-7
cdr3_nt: TGTGTCAGCAGCTTACAACAGGGGAACTACGAGCAGTACTTC
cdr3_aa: CVSSLQQGNYEQYF

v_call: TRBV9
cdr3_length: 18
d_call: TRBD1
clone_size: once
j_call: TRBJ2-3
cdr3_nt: TGTGCCAGCAGCGGCCGGATTCGTAGGGGGCCTAGCACAGATACGCAGTATTTT
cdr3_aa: CASSGRIRRGPSTDTQYF

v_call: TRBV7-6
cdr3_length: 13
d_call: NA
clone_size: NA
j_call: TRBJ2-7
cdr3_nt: TGTGCCAGCAGCGAGGACATCCGCTACGAGCAGTACTTC
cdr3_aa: CASSEDIRYEQYF

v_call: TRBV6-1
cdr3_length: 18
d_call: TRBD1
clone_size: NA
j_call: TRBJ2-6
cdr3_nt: TGTGCCAGCAGCCACGGGACAGTGAGTCGGTCTGGGGCCAACGTCCTGACTTTC
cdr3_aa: CASSHGTVSRSGANVLTF

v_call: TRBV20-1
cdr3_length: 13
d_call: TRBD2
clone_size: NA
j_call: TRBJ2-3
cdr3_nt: TGCAGTGCTAGACCCCTAGCGGGACGCCAGCAGTATTTT
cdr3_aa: CSARPLAGRQQYF

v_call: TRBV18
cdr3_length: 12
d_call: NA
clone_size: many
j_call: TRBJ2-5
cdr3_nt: TGTGCCAGCTCACCACAGGCAGAGACCCAGTACTTC
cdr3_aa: CASSPQAETQYF

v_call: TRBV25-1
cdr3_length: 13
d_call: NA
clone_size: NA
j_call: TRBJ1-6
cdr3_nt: TGTGCCAGCAGTGAATTAAAGAATTCACCCCTCCACTTT
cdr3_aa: CASSELKNSPLHF

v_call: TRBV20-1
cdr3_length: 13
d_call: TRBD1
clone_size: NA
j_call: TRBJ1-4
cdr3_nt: TGCAGTGCAAAACAGGGGTCGACGGAAAAACTGTTTTTT
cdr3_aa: CSAKQGSTEKLFF

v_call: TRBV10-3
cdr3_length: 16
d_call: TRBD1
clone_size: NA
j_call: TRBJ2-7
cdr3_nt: TGTGCCATCAGTGAGACCTTGGGACAGGGGGACTACGAGCAGTACTTC
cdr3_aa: CAISETLGQGDYEQYF

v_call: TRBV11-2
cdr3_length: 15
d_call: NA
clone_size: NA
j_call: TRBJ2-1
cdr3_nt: TGTGCCAGCAGCGTCGACCAGTGGGCCTACAATGAGCAGTTCTTC
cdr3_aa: CASSVDQWAYNEQFF

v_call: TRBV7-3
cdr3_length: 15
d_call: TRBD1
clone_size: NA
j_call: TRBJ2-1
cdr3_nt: TGTGCCAGCAGGCGCCGTGGGACAGGGGTATATGAGCAGTTCTTC
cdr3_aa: CASRRRGTGVYEQFF